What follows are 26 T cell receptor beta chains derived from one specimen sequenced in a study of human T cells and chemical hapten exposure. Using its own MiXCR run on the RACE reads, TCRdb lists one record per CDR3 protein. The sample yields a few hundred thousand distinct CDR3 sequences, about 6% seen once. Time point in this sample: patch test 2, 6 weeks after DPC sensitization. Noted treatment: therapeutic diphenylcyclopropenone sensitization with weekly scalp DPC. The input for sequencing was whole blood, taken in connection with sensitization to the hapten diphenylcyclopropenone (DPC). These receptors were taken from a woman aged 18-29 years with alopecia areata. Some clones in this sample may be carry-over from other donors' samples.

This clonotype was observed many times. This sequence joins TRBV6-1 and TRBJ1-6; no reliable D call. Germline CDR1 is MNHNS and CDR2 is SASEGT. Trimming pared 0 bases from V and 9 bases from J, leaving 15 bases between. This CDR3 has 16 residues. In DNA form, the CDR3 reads TGTGCCAGCAGTGAAGCGTCCAGACCGACGGGTTCACCCCTCCACTTT. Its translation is CASSEASRPTGSPLHF.

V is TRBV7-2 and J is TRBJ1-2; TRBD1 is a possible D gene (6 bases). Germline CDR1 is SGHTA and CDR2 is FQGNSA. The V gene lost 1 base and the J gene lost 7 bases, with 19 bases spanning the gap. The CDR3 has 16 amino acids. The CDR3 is CASSLEWGRSVSGYTF. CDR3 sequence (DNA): TGTGCCAGCAGCTTAGAATGGGGGCGCAGCGTAAGTGGCTACACCTTC.

The CDR3 reads CASSPGLNTDTQYF. The CDR3 DNA sequence: TGTGCCAGCAGCCCGGGACTTAACACAGATACGCAGTATTTT. The rearrangement links TRBV3-1 to TRBJ2-3; perhaps TRBD2 as D (6 bases). Germline CDR1 and CDR2: LGHDT and YNNKEL (reference sequence). The germline V and J ends were trimmed by 4 bases and 2 bases, with 10 bases remaining between them. This CDR3 comprises 14 residues.

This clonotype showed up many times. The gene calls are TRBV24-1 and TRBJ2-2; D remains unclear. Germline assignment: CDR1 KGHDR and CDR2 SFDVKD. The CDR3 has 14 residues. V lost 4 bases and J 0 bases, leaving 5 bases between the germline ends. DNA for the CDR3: TGTGCCACCAGTGACGACCCGAACACCGGGGAGCTGTTTTTT. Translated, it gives CATSDDPNTGELFF.

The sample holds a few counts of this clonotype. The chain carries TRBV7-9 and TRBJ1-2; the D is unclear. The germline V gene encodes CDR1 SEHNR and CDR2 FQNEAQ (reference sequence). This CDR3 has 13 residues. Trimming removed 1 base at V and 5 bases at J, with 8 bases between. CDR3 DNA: TGTGCCAGCAGCTTAGGACCGGAATATGGCTACACCTTC. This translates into CASSLGPEYGYTF.

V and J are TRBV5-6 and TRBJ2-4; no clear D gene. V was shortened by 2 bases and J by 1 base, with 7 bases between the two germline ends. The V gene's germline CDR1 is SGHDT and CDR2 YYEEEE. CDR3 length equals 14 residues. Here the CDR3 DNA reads TGTGCCAGCAGCTTCTCTGGGGCCAAAAACATTCAGTACTTC. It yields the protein CASSFSGAKNIQYF. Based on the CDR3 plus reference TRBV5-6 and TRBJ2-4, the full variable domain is DAGVTQSPTHLIKTRGQQVTLRCSPKSGHDTVSWYQQALGQGPQFIFQYYEEEERQRGNFPDRFSGHQFPNYSSELNVNALLLGDSALYLCASSFSGAKNIQYFGAGTRLSVL.

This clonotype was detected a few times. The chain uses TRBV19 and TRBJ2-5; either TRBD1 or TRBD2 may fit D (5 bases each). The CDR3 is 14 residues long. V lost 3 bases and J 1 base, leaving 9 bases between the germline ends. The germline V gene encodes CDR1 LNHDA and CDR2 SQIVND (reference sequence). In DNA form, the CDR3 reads TGTGCCAGTAGTATGAGGGGTAGCCAAGAGACCCAGTACTTC. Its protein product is CASSMRGSQETQYF.

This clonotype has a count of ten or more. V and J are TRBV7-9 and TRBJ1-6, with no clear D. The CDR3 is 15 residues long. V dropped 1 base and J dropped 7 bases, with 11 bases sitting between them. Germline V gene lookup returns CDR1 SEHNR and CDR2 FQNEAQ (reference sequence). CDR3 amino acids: CASSLDTGGNSPLHF. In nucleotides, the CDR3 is TGTGCCAGCAGCTTAGATACGGGAGGGAATTCACCCCTCCACTTT.

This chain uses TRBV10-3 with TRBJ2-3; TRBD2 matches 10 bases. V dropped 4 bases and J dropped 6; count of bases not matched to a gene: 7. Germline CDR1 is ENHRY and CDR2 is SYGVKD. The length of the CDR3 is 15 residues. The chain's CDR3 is CAISVRAGGPDTQYF. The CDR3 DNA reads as TGTGCCATCAGTGTGCGAGCGGGGGGGCCGGATACGCAGTATTTT.

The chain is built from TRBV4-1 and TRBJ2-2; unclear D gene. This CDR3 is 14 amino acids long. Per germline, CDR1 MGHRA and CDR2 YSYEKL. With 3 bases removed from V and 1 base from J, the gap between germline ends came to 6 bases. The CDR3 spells CASSHSENTGELFF. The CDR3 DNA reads TGCGCCAGCAGCCATTCAGAGAACACCGGGGAGCTGTTTTTT.

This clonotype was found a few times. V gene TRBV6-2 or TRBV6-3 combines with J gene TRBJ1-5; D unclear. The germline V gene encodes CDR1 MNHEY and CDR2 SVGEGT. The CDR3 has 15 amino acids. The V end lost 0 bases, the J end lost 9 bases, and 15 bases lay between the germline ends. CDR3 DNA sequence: TGTGCCAGCAGTTACTCGAAACACCAAATACGGCCCCAGCATTTT. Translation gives CASSYSKHQIRPQHF.

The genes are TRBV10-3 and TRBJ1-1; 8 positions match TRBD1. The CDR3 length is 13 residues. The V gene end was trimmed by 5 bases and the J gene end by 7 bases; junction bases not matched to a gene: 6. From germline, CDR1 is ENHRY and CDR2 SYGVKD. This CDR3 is CAISRQGNNEAFF. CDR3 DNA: TGTGCCATCAGTAGACAGGGGAATAATGAAGCTTTCTTT.

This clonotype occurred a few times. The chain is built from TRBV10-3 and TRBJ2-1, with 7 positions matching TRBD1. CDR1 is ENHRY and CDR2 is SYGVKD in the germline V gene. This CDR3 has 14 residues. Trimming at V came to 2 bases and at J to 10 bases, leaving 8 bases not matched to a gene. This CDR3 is CAISELRQGTEQFF. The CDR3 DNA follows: TGTGCCATCAGTGAGCTGCGACAGGGTACAGAGCAGTTCTTC.

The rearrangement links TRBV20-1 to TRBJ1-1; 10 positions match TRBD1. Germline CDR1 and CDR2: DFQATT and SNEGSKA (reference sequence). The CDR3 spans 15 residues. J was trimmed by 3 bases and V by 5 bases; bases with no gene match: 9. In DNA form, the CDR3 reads TGCAGTGCTGCGAAGGGGACAGGGGTGGACACTGAAGCTTTCTTT. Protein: CSAAKGTGVDTEAFF.

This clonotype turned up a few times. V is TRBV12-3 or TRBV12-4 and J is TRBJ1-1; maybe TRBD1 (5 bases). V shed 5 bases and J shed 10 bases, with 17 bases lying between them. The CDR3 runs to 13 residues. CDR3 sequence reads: CASSALRAESAFF. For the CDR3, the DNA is TGTGCCAGCAGTGCCCTCAGGGCGGAATCAGCTTTCTTT.

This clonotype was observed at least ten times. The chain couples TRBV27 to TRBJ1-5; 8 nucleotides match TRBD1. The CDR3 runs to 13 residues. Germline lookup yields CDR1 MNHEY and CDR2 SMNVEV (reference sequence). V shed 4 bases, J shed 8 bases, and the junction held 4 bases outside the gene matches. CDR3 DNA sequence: TGTGCCAGCAGTTCAGGGGGCATAGAGCCCCAGCATTTT. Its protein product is CASSSGGIEPQHF.

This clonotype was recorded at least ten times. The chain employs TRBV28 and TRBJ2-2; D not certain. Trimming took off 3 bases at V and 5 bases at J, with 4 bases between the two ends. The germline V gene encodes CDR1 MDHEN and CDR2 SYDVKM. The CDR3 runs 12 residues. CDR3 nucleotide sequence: TGTGCCAGCAGTTTGGGAACCGGGGAGCTGTTTTTT. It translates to CASSLGTGELFF. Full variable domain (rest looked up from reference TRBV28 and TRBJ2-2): DVKVTQSSRYLVKRTGEKVFLECVQDMDHENMFWYRQDPGLGLRLIYFSYDVKMKEKGDIPEGYSVSREKKERFSLILESASTNQTSMYLCASSLGTGELFFGEGSRLTVL.

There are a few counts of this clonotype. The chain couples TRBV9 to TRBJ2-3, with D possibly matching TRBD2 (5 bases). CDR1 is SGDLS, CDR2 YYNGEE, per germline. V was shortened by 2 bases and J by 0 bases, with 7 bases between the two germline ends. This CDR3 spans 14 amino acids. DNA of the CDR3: TGTGCCAGCAGCGTGGACTGGAGCACAGATACGCAGTATTTT. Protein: CASSVDWSTDTQYF.

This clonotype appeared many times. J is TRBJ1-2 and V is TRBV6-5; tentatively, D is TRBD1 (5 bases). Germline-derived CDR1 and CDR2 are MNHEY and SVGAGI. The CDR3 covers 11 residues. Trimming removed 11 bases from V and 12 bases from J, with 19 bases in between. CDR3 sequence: CASERGGKNTF. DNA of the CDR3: TGTGCCTCCGAGCGGGGGGGAAAGAACACCTTC.

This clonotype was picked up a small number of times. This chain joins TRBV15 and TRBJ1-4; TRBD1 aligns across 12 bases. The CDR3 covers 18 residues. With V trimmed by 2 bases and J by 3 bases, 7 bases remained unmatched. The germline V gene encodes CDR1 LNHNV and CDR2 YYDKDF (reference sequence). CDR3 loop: CATSRFPGQGAPNEKLFF. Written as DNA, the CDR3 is TGTGCCACCAGCAGATTCCCGGGACAGGGGGCACCTAATGAAAAACTGTTTTTT. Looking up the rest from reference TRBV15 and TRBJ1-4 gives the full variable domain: DAMVIQNPRYQVTQFGKPVTLSCSQTLNHNVMYWYQQKSSQAPKLLFHYYDKDFNNEADTPDNFQSRRPNTSFCFLDIRSPGLGDTAMYLCATSRFPGQGAPNEKLFFGSGTQLSVL.

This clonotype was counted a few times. The CDR3 DNA sequence: TGTGCCAGCAGCCCTAACAGGGCCGTAGCCAAAAACATTCAGTACTTC. Translated, it gives CASSPNRAVAKNIQYF. This chain connects TRBV11-2 to TRBJ2-4, with D possibly matching TRBD1 (6 bases). Per germline, CDR1 SGHAT and CDR2 FQNNGV. The V end was cut by 5 bases, the J end by 0 bases, with 14 bases between. The CDR3 contains 16 residues. The whole variable domain, remainder taken from reference TRBV11-2 and TRBJ2-4, is EAGVAQSPRYKIIEKRQSVAFWCNPISGHATLYWYQQILGQGPKLLIQFQNNGVVDDSQLPKDRFSAERLKGVDSTLKIQPAKLEDSAVYLCASSPNRAVAKNIQYFGAGTRLSVL.

CDR3 in amino acids: CASSLEQLSGDTQYF. Here the CDR3 DNA reads TGTGCCAGCAGTTTAGAACAGCTCTCGGGAGATACGCAGTATTTT. The V call is TRBV12-3 or TRBV12-4, the J call TRBJ2-3, with D unresolved. Trimming shortened V by 1 base and J by 5 bases, and 13 bases separated the two germline ends. This CDR3 contains 15 residues.

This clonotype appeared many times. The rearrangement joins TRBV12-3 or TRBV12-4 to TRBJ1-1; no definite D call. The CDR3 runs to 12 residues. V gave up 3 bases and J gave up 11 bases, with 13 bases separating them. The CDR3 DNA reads TGTGCCAGCAGTTTTCGTCTGGGAACGGCTTTCTTT. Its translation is CASSFRLGTAFF.

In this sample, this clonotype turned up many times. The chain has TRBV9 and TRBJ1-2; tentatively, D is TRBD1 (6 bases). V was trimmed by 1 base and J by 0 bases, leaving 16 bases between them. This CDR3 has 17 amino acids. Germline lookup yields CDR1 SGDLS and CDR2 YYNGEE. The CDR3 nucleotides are TGTGCCAGCAGCGTATCAACAGGGAAGGAGGCTAACTATGGCTACACCTTC. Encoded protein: CASSVSTGKEANYGYTF.

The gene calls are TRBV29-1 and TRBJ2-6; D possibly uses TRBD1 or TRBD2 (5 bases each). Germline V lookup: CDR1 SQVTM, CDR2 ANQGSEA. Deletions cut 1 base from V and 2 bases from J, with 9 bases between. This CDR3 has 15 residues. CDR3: CSVEGGYAGANVLTF. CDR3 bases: TGCAGCGTTGAAGGGGGGTATGCTGGGGCCAACGTCCTGACTTTC.

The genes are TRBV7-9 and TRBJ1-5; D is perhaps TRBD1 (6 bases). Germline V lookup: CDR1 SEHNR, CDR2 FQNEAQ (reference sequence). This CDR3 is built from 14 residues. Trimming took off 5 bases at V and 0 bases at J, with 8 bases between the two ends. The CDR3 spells CASSGQPSNQPQHF. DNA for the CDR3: TGTGCCAGCAGCGGACAGCCTAGCAATCAGCCCCAGCATTTT.